The 31 T cell receptor beta chains reported below all come from one sample, sequenced in a study of T cell changes during pregnancy in multiple sclerosis. Generated by immunoSEQ multiplex PCR, the TCRdb table keeps only in-frame clones and is missing some. The repertoire holds about 49,000 clones, with roughly 90% as singletons. The source material was peripheral blood, sampled after pregnancy. The receptors derive from a female donor in good health, enrolled as a control in a pregnancy study.

The gene calls are TRBV7-2 and TRBJ1-3; D not certain. There are 16 residues in the CDR3. Germline CDR1 is SGHTA and CDR2 is FQGNSA. Trimming stripped 3 bases from V and 0 bases from J, with 12 bases between. CDR3 nucleotide sequence: TGTGCCAGCAGCTTTGGCTCACAGAGCTCTGGAAACACCATATATTTT. This translates into CASSFGSQSSGNTIYF.

The J gene is TRBJ2-7, the V gene TRBV21-1; the tabulated D call, TRBD2, remains unverified against the DNA. TRBV21-1 is assigned pseudogene status. CDR3 size: 17 residues. As DNA, the CDR3 is TGTGCCAGCAGCAAACATTCGAACGGGAGAAGCCCCTACGAGCAGTACTTC. Encoded protein: CASSKHSNGRSPYEQYF.

As DNA, the CDR3 is TGTGCCATCAGGGCTAGCGGGGGTCATACTGAGCAGTTCTTC. Translation gives CAIRASGGHTEQFF. The gene calls are TRBV10-3 and TRBJ2-1; TRBD2 matches 10 bases. The germline CDR1 and CDR2 sequences are ENHRY and SYGVKD. The CDR3 has 14 amino acids. J lost 9 bases, V lost 6 bases, and 8 bases had no gene match.

This chain connects TRBV5-1 to TRBJ1-4, with TRBD1 identical over 7 bases. The CDR3 totals 16 residues. Germline CDR1 SGHRS, CDR2 YFSETQ. The V gene end was trimmed by 4 bases and the J gene end by 0 bases; junction bases not matched to a gene: 6. The CDR3 DNA follows: TGCGCCAGCAGCATAACAGGGGCCGCAACTAATGAAAAACTGTTTTTT. Protein product: CASSITGAATNEKLFF. The full variable domain, completed using reference TRBV5-1 and TRBJ1-4, is KAGVTQTPRYLIKTRGQQVTLSCSPISGHRSVSWYQQTPGQGLQFLFEYFSETQRNKGNFPGRFSGRQFSNSRSEMNVSTLELGDSALYLCASSITGAATNEKLFFGSGTQLSVL.

This chain links TRBV4-3 with TRBJ2-3, with TRBD1 identical over 8 bases. The CDR3 runs to 17 residues. Germline loops: CDR1 LGHNA, CDR2 YSLEER. The J segment lost 3 bases and the V segment lost 1 base, leaving 9 bases of the junction unmatched. The chain's CDR3 is CASSQATADRETDTQYF. The CDR3 DNA sequence: TGCGCCAGCAGCCAAGCCACCGCGGACAGGGAGACAGATACGCAGTATTTT.

V is TRBV7-3 and J is TRBJ2-3; possible D gene TRBD1, 6 bases. This CDR3 is 15 amino acids long. The V end lost 5 bases, the J end lost 1 base, and 13 bases lay between the germline ends. Germline lookup yields CDR1 SGHTA and CDR2 FQGTGA. The CDR3 coding sequence is TGTGCCAGCAGCCCGACAGGTGTAGGCACAGATACGCAGTATTTT. Its translation: CASSPTGVGTDTQYF. Full variable domain (remainder filled in from reference TRBV7-3 and TRBJ2-3): GAGVSQTPSNKVTEKGKYVELRCDPISGHTALYWYRQSLGQGPEFLIYFQGTGAADDSGLPNDRFFAVRPEGSVSTLKIQRTERGDSAVYLCASSPTGVGTDTQYFGPGTRLTVL.

The rearrangement uses TRBV5-1 and TRBJ2-3; D unclear. V gave up 4 bases and J gave up 2 bases, with 11 bases separating them. The germline V gene encodes CDR1 SGHRS and CDR2 YFSETQ. The length of the CDR3 is 14 residues. Here the CDR3 DNA reads TGCGCCAGCAGCGAACAGCAATACACAGATACGCAGTATTTT. It specifies CASSEQQYTDTQYF.

This chain uses TRBV9 with TRBJ1-2; 9 nucleotides match TRBD1. The germline V gene has CDR1 SGDLS and CDR2 YYNGEE. The CDR3 runs 15 residues. With 4 bases clipped from V and 7 bases from J, the junction kept 11 bases outside the gene matches. CDR3 nucleotides: TGTGCCAGCAGCCGCCGGGACAGGGATAGGTCTGGCTACACCTTC. Translated, it gives CASSRRDRDRSGYTF. The variable domain in full, with the rest retrieved from reference TRBV9 and TRBJ1-2, is DSGVTQTPKHLITATGQRVTLRCSPRSGDLSVYWYQQSLDQGLQFLIQYYNGEERAKGNILERFSAQQFPDLHSELNLSSLELGDSALYFCASSRRDRDRSGYTFGSGTRLTVV.

The chain combines TRBV6-5 with TRBJ2-7, with D possibly matching TRBD1 (6 bases). The CDR3 covers 15 residues. Germline CDR1 MNHEY, CDR2 SVGAGI. Trimming pared 2 bases from V and 0 bases from J, leaving 11 bases between. CDR3 amino acids: CASSYLDSFSYEQYF. CDR3 nucleotides: TGTGCCAGCAGTTACCTGGACAGCTTCTCCTACGAGCAGTACTTC.

This clone was counted once. The J gene is TRBJ1-1, the V gene TRBV5-1; tentatively, D is TRBD1 (5 bases). Looked up from germline, CDR1 is SGHRS and CDR2 is YFSETQ. CDR3 length equals 15 residues. Trimming took off 1 base at V and 5 bases at J, with 15 bases between the two ends. CDR3 nucleotides: TGCGCCAGCAGCTTGCAGTGGGGACTCGAGACTGAAGCTTTCTTT. Protein sequence: CASSLQWGLETEAFF.

This chain links TRBV28 with TRBJ2-1; 8 nucleotides match TRBD2. V was pared by 3 bases and J by 5 bases, with 9 bases of the junction left unmatched. This CDR3 has 16 amino acids. In germline, CDR1 is MDHEN, CDR2 SYDVKM. The CDR3 DNA sequence: TGTGCCAGCAGTTTTGGCTGGCGGGAGGCCAACAATGAGCAGTTCTTC. Amino acid sequence: CASSFGWREANNEQFF.

The chain uses TRBV28 and TRBJ1-4; 8 bases fit TRBD1. The V segment lost 5 bases and the J segment 8 bases; nucleotides outside the gene matches: 10. CDR1 is MDHEN, CDR2 SYDVKM, per germline. CDR3 length equals 15 residues. CDR3 bases: TGTGCCAGCAGTCCGCTTCCCGGGACAGGCGAAAAACTGTTTTTT. It yields the protein CASSPLPGTGEKLFF.

The sample holds one count of this clone. The rearrangement joins TRBV19 to TRBJ1-1; possibly TRBD1 for D (5 bases). Trimming left V 5 bases short and J 0 bases short, with 10 bases between. CDR1 LNHDA and CDR2 SQIVND come from the germline V gene (reference sequence). This CDR3 has 14 residues. CDR3 region: CASSASQVNTEAFF. The CDR3 DNA sequence: TGTGCCAGTAGTGCTTCACAGGTGAACACTGAAGCTTTCTTT.

V gene TRBV9 combines with J gene TRBJ2-5, with 11 bases identical to TRBD2. Germline V gene sequence: CDR1 SGDLS, CDR2 YYNGEE. The CDR3 loop spans 17 amino acids. The V gene end was trimmed by 0 bases and the J gene end by 5 bases; junction bases not matched to a gene: 9. CDR3 region: CASSVGNSGGARETQYF. The CDR3 DNA follows: TGTGCCAGCAGCGTAGGGAATAGCGGGGGGGCCAGGGAGACCCAGTACTTC.

The chain links TRBV28 to TRBJ2-7; D is perhaps TRBD1 (6 bases). CDR1 and CDR2 (germline): MDHEN, SYDVKM. The V gene lost 3 bases and the J gene lost 3 bases, with 18 bases spanning the gap. The CDR3 extends over 16 amino acids. The CDR3 spells CASSLTGQSLYYEQYF. The CDR3 DNA reads as TGTGCCAGCAGTTTGACCGGACAGTCGTTGTACTACGAGCAGTACTTC. Full variable domain (remainder filled in from reference TRBV28 and TRBJ2-7): DVKVTQSSRYLVKRTGEKVFLECVQDMDHENMFWYRQDPGLGLRLIYFSYDVKMKEKGDIPEGYSVSREKKERFSLILESASTNQTSMYLCASSLTGQSLYYEQYFGPGTRLTVT.

This chain uses TRBV11-2 with TRBJ1-2; no clear D. This CDR3 is built from 13 residues. Germline values: CDR1 SGHAT, CDR2 FQNNGV. V gave up 5 bases and J gave up 5 bases, with 12 bases separating them. CDR3 region: CASSGRGKYGYTF. The CDR3 DNA reads TGTGCCAGCAGCGGAAGAGGGAAATATGGCTACACCTTC.

The gene calls are TRBV5-1 and TRBJ2-5; 7 positions agree with TRBD2. Germline V gene sequence: CDR1 SGHRS, CDR2 YFSETQ. Germline trimming cut 0 bases from V and 5 bases from J; bases unmatched to any gene: 7. The CDR3 runs to 15 residues. CDR3 sequence: CASSLVGGGAETQYF. The CDR3 region has the DNA TGCGCCAGCAGCTTGGTTGGCGGGGGTGCGGAGACCCAGTACTTC.

The chain joins TRBV28 to TRBJ1-2; maybe TRBD1 (6 bases). With 5 bases removed from V and 7 bases from J, the gap between germline ends came to 17 bases. This CDR3 is built from 14 residues. From germline, CDR1 is MDHEN and CDR2 SYDVKM. The DNA for the CDR3 is TGTGCCAGCAGTCGCCCCACAGGGATCGGTGGCTACACCTTC. Translating it yields CASSRPTGIGGYTF.

This sequence joins TRBV6-5 and TRBJ1-6; tentative D call: TRBD1 (6 bases). CDR1 is MNHEY and CDR2 is SVGAGI in the germline V gene. V was shortened by 5 bases and J by 5 bases, with 13 bases between the two germline ends. CDR3 size: 15 residues. CDR3 sequence reads: CASSRGGGNNSPLHF. DNA of the CDR3: TGTGCCAGCAGTAGGGGGGGCGGGAATAATTCACCCCTCCACTTT.

The chain joins TRBV7-2 to TRBJ1-5; 7 positions agree with TRBD1. CDR1 and CDR2 (germline): SGHTA, FQGNSA. The CDR3 has 15 residues. V lost 6 bases and J lost 3; bases outside the gene matches: 8. The CDR3 sequence is CASSSGTVLNQPQHF. The CDR3 DNA is TGTGCCAGCAGTTCCGGGACAGTACTCAATCAGCCCCAGCATTTT.

The chain carries TRBV25-1 and TRBJ1-2; no firm D call. Germline loops: CDR1 MGHDK, CDR2 SYGVNS. Trimming cost V 6 bases and J 0 bases, with 20 bases left between them. The CDR3 has 17 residues. CDR3 loop: CASREEDYGRTNYGYTF. The CDR3 coding sequence is TGTGCCAGCAGAGAAGAAGATTACGGGAGGACTAACTATGGCTACACCTTC.

V usage is TRBV7-6 and J usage is TRBJ1-4; D uncertain. V gave up 6 bases and J gave up 8 bases, with 19 bases separating them. CDR1 is SGHVS, CDR2 FNYEAQ, per germline. The CDR3 totals 15 residues. This CDR3 reads CASSPSGHRGEKLFF. CDR3 nucleotide sequence: TGTGCCAGCAGTCCCAGCGGCCACCGCGGGGAAAAACTGTTTTTT.

The chain recombines TRBV28 with TRBJ1-1; TRBD1 is a possible D gene (6 bases). Trimming shortened V by 5 bases and J by 8 bases, and 15 bases separated the two germline ends. This CDR3 spans 13 amino acids. In germline, CDR1 is MDHEN, CDR2 SYDVKM. The CDR3 sequence is CASSNYRVPEAFF. The DNA of the CDR3 is TGTGCCAGCAGTAACTACAGGGTTCCAGAAGCTTTCTTT.

The chain carries TRBV9 and TRBJ2-1; TRBD2 is a possible D gene (5 bases). This CDR3 comprises 14 residues. The germline CDR1 and CDR2 sequences are SGDLS and YYNGEE. Trimming took off 3 bases at V and 3 bases at J, with 10 bases between the two ends. The CDR3 nucleotides read TGTGCCAGCAGCGACGCCCGGGGCTACAATGAGCAGTTCTTC. It specifies CASSDARGYNEQFF.

This CDR3 is CASSLSGQGPGYTF. The CDR3 bases are TGTGCCAGCAGTTTATCAGGACAGGGTCCTGGCTACACCTTC. V gene TRBV27 combines with J gene TRBJ1-2, with 8 bases identical to TRBD1. Trimming took 0 bases from V and 7 from J; bases not matched to a gene: 4. Germline V gene lookup returns CDR1 MNHEY and CDR2 SMNVEV (reference sequence). The CDR3 runs to 14 residues.

V and J are TRBV14 and TRBJ1-4, with TRBD1 as a possible D gene (5 bases). The CDR3 runs 13 residues. The germline V gene encodes CDR1 SGHDN and CDR2 FVKESK. The ends were cut back, 4 bases at V and 8 bases at J, with 11 bases in the middle. As DNA, the CDR3 is TGTGCCAGCAGCCCAAAGGGGCGGGAAAAACTGTTTTTT. It specifies CASSPKGREKLFF.

This clone was seen once. The rearrangement links TRBV2 to TRBJ1-2; D remains unclear. Trimming removed 2 bases at V and 0 bases at J, with 4 bases between. CDR3 length equals 13 residues. Germline CDR1 is SNHLY and CDR2 is FYNNEI. CDR3 coding DNA: TGTGCCAGCAGTGAATCCTCTAACTATGGCTACACCTTC. Its protein product is CASSESSNYGYTF.

The V and J genes are TRBV6-8 and TRBJ1-2, with D possibly matching TRBD1 (6 bases). The germline V gene has CDR1 MNHGY and CDR2 SAAAGT. The CDR3 length is 16 residues. Trimming cost V 2 bases and J 3 bases, with 16 bases left between them. The CDR3 DNA reads TGTGCCAGCAGTTACCCCGGGGGAGGGGGGCACTATGGCTACACCTTC. As protein: CASSYPGGGGHYGYTF.

V usage is TRBV5-6 and J usage is TRBJ2-7; 9 positions match TRBD2. J was trimmed by 1 base and V by 2 bases; bases with no gene match: 16. The CDR3 extends over 19 amino acids. Looked up from germline, CDR1 is SGHDT and CDR2 is YYEEEE. Here the CDR3 DNA reads TGTGCCAGCAGCTTCCGCGGGACTAGCCTTGCCTTTTTTTCCTACGAGCAGTACTTC. This encodes CASSFRGTSLAFFSYEQYF.

The V gene is TRBV7-8, the J gene TRBJ2-1; TRBD2 matches at 11 bases. This CDR3 is built from 16 residues. The V segment lost 6 bases and the J segment 3 bases; nucleotides outside the gene matches: 7. Looked up from germline, CDR1 is SGHVS and CDR2 is FQNEAQ. Here the CDR3 DNA reads TGTGCCAGCAGACCACTAGCGGGGGTGATCTACAATGAGCAGTTCTTC. This codes for CASRPLAGVIYNEQFF.

This clone was detected a few times. The genes are TRBV5-1 and TRBJ2-4; 9 bases align to TRBD1. The V gene's germline CDR1 is SGHRS and CDR2 YFSETQ. The CDR3 runs to 16 residues. V lost 0 bases, J lost 2 bases, and 3 bases stayed unmatched. The CDR3 sequence is CASSLGDRVPKNIQYF. The CDR3 nucleotides are TGCGCCAGCAGCTTGGGGGACAGGGTTCCCAAAAACATTCAGTACTTC.